Below are 18 T cell receptor beta chains sequenced from a single sample in a study of response to subunit inactivated influenza vaccine. TCRdb analysed the RT-PCR reads with MiXCR anew, one entry per CDR3 protein. Of about 240,000 distinct CDR3 sequences listed, more than 10% are singletons. The specimen comprised non-naive T cells sorted from PBMCs, sampled 14 to 15 days before vaccination. The source of these receptors is a man aged 50 to 59 who received an inactivated influenza vaccine.

This clonotype was counted between two and nine times. CDR3 protein: CSAGSLGIYEQYF. The CDR3 DNA follows: TGCAGTGCTGGGTCCCTCGGGATCTACGAGCAGTACTTC. V gene TRBV20-1 combines with J gene TRBJ2-7; D possibly corresponds to TRBD2 (5 bases). The germline V gene encodes CDR1 DFQATT and CDR2 SNEGSKA (reference sequence). The CDR3 has 13 amino acids. V gave up 5 bases and J gave up 3 bases, with 14 bases separating them.

The rearrangement links TRBV5-8 to TRBJ2-1; the D gene is possibly TRBD2 (6 bases). The germline CDR1 and CDR2 sequences are SGHTS and YDEGEE. The germline V and J ends were trimmed by 6 bases and 4 bases, with 17 bases remaining between them. The CDR3 is 15 amino acids. CDR3 DNA: TGTGCCAGCACCTTTAGCGGAAACTTATACAATGAGCAGTTCTTC. Translated: CASTFSGNLYNEQFF.

The chain carries TRBV28 and TRBJ2-1; D is perhaps TRBD2 (6 bases). Per the germline V gene, CDR1 is MDHEN and CDR2 is SYDVKM. The ends were cut back, 7 bases at V and 9 bases at J, with 16 bases in the middle. The CDR3 runs 13 residues. This chain's CDR3 is CASNSPGGAEQFF. The CDR3 DNA sequence: TGTGCCAGCAATTCCCCAGGAGGGGCTGAGCAGTTCTTC. Based on the CDR3 plus reference TRBV28 and TRBJ2-1, the full variable domain is DVKVTQSSRYLVKRTGEKVFLECVQDMDHENMFWYRQDPGLGLRLIYFSYDVKMKEKGDIPEGYSVSREKKERFSLILESASTNQTSMYLCASNSPGGAEQFFGPGTRLTVL.

This clonotype was found many times. The rearrangement links TRBV20-1 to TRBJ1-2; tentatively, D is TRBD1 (5 bases). CDR1 is DFQATT and CDR2 is SNEGSKA in the germline V gene (reference sequence). Between the trimmed V and J ends, which lost 3 bases and 9 bases, there was a span of 20 bases. The CDR3 consists of 14 residues. The CDR3 sequence: CSASQGLVADSYTF. The CDR3, as DNA: TGCAGTGCTAGTCAGGGATTAGTTGCGGACAGCTACACCTTC.

CDR3 amino acids: CAFCLNSGGAISGANVLTF. In DNA form, the CDR3 reads TGTGCCTTCTGTTTAAATAGCGGGGGGGCCATCTCTGGGGCCAACGTCCTGACTTTC. This sequence joins TRBV12-3 or TRBV12-4 and TRBJ2-6, with TRBD2 matching over 11 bases. The V and J ends lost 11 bases and 0 bases, in that order; junction bases with no gene match: 15. The CDR3 length is 19 residues.

This chain uses TRBV5-1 with TRBJ2-7; possibly TRBD2 for D (7 bases). The germline gives CDR1 SGHRS, CDR2 YFSETQ. Trimming took 4 bases from V and 2 from J, leaving 19 bases between them. The CDR3 loop spans 16 amino acids. CDR3 in DNA: TGCGCCAGCAGCCCCTCCGGCAGGGGAGGGACCTACGAGCAGTACTTC. Its translation: CASSPSGRGGTYEQYF.

This clonotype was seen more than once but under ten times. The V call is TRBV24-1, the J call TRBJ2-2; 10 nucleotides match TRBD2. The CDR3 is made up of 16 amino acids. J gave up 4 bases and V 3 bases, and 4 bases lay outside the gene matches. Germline V CDR1 and CDR2: KGHDR, SFDVKD. In DNA, the CDR3 is TGTGCCACCAGTGATCGACTAGCGGGCGGCACCGGGGAGCTGTTTTTT. This codes for CATSDRLAGGTGELFF.

The chain couples TRBV9 to TRBJ2-7; D may be TRBD1 (5 bases). Trimming took off 3 bases at V and 5 bases at J, with 12 bases between the two ends. Germline V lookup: CDR1 SGDLS, CDR2 YYNGEE. This CDR3 region has 13 residues. The CDR3 sequence is CASSARWGDEQYF. DNA for the CDR3: TGTGCCAGCAGCGCCCGATGGGGCGACGAGCAGTACTTC. Full variable domain (missing parts from reference TRBV9 and TRBJ2-7): DSGVTQTPKHLITATGQRVTLRCSPRSGDLSVYWYQQSLDQGLQFLIQYYNGEERAKGNILERFSAQQFPDLHSELNLSSLELGDSALYFCASSARWGDEQYFGPGTRLTVT.

The rearrangement joins TRBV20-1 to TRBJ2-3; D gene ambiguous. V shed 2 bases and J shed 2 bases, with 11 bases lying between them. The V gene's germline CDR1 is DFQATT and CDR2 SNEGSKA (reference sequence). CDR3 length: 14 residues. CDR3 in DNA: TGCAGTGCTAGAACCCGGATCTTCACAGATACGCAGTATTTT. Its protein product is CSARTRIFTDTQYF.

The V gene is TRBV7-6, the J gene TRBJ1-6, with 8 bases matching TRBD1. The CDR3 extends over 16 amino acids. Looked up from germline, CDR1 is SGHVS and CDR2 is FNYEAQ. J gave up 9 bases and V 3 bases, and 10 bases lay outside the gene matches. DNA for the CDR3: TGTGCCAGCAGCTTGGACAGGGCAGGAGGAAGTTCACCCCTCCACTTT. This sequence encodes CASSLDRAGGSSPLHF.

The sample holds a few counts of this clonotype. The J gene is TRBJ1-5, the V gene TRBV6-5; D gene ambiguous. Germline CDR1 and CDR2: MNHEY and SVGAGI. V dropped 2 bases and J dropped 1 base, with 12 bases sitting between them. The CDR3 sequence is 16 residues long. CDR3: CASSYGLQLSNQPQHF. In DNA form, the CDR3 reads TGTGCCAGCAGTTACGGGCTCCAACTAAGCAATCAGCCCCAGCATTTT.

Only a few counts were recorded for this clonotype. The V and J genes are TRBV7-9 and TRBJ2-1; no definite D call. Germline V gives CDR1 SEHNR, CDR2 FQNEAQ (reference sequence). V lost 5 bases and J 3 bases, leaving 17 bases between the germline ends. CDR3 length equals 16 residues. The CDR3 spells CASSQTSRPRYNEQFF. CDR3 nucleotide sequence: TGTGCCAGCAGCCAGACCAGTAGACCCCGCTACAATGAGCAGTTCTTC.

CDR3 region: CSAADRGTDTQYF. CDR3 DNA sequence: TGCAGTGCTGCCGACCGGGGCACAGATACGCAGTATTTT. The chain links TRBV20-1 to TRBJ2-3, with D unclear. CDR1 and CDR2 (germline): DFQATT, SNEGSKA (reference sequence). V lost 5 bases to trimming and J lost 1 base, with 10 bases between them. The CDR3 loop spans 13 amino acids.

The chain combines TRBV4-2 with TRBJ2-7, with 7 bases identical to TRBD1. The V gene's germline CDR1 is LGHNA and CDR2 YNFKEQ. This CDR3 spans 15 amino acids. J was trimmed by 0 bases and V by 1 base; bases with no gene match: 3. The CDR3 region is CASSQGDRNSYEQYF. CDR3 DNA: TGTGCCAGCAGCCAAGGGGACAGAAACTCCTACGAGCAGTACTTC.

This clonotype was counted ten times or more. The chain is built from TRBV28 and TRBJ1-1, with D possibly TRBD1 on 5 matching bases. The CDR3 sequence is 15 residues long. Germline V gives CDR1 MDHEN, CDR2 SYDVKM. V was cut by 7 bases and J by 5 bases, with 20 bases left in between. The DNA for the CDR3 is TGTGCCAGCACCATACCTCGCGGGGGTCGGACTGAAGCTTTCTTT. It encodes CASTIPRGGRTEAFF.

In this sample, this clonotype turned up a few times. The chain combines TRBV29-1 with TRBJ2-7; 7 nucleotides align to TRBD1. J was trimmed by 4 bases and V by 1 base; bases with no gene match: 4. From germline, CDR1 is SQVTM and CDR2 ANQGSEA. The CDR3 runs to 13 residues. The CDR3 sequence: CSVEAGQEYEQYF. The DNA of the CDR3 is TGCAGCGTTGAAGCAGGACAGGAGTACGAGCAGTACTTC.

This clonotype occurred many times. The CDR3 DNA reads as TGCAGCGTTGGCTTAGAAGAGACCCAGTACTTC. This encodes CSVGLEETQYF. The chain carries TRBV29-1 and TRBJ2-5; D gene unclear. The CDR3 covers 11 residues. V dropped 4 bases and J dropped 3 bases, with 6 bases sitting between them. Germline CDR1 SQVTM, CDR2 ANQGSEA.

This clonotype was counted at least ten times. V gene TRBV10-3 combines with J gene TRBJ2-3; 8 nucleotides line up with TRBD2. V trimming: 2 bases; J trimming: 10 bases; junction bases outside the gene matches: 8. This CDR3 comprises 14 residues. Germline lookup yields CDR1 ENHRY and CDR2 SYGVKD. For the CDR3, the DNA is TGTGCCATCAGTGAGCCTCGGGCGGGGGGATCGCAGTATTTT. Protein sequence: CAISEPRAGGSQYF.